The next 30 T cell receptor beta chains were all read from a single sample in a study of T-cell reconstitution after alpha-beta-depleted transplantation in children. TCRbeta library construction was performed incorporating unique molecular identifiers. Each CDR3 protein is one row after TCRdb ran MiXCR on the PCR reads. This sample yields about 230,000 distinct CDR3 sequences, of which around 12% are seen a single time; around 3% belongs to the top ten. The sample consisted of PBMCs from the stem cell graft donor, taken from the stem cell graft. These receptors all stem from a human donor who donated a stem cell graft to a child with acute lymphoblastic leukemia.

At least ten counts were recorded for this clonotype. This chain joins TRBV29-1 and TRBJ1-3; a weak D match, TRBD1 (6 bases). From germline, CDR1 is SQVTM and CDR2 ANQGSEA. The length of the CDR3 is 13 residues. V shed 6 bases and J shed 4 bases, with 13 bases lying between them. CDR3 in amino acids: CSVWEGGGNTIYF. The CDR3 DNA reads as TGCAGCGTCTGGGAGGGGGGCGGAAACACCATATATTTT.

The chain couples TRBV4-3 to TRBJ1-6; 8 bases map to TRBD1. With V trimmed by 0 bases and J by 8 bases, 6 bases remained unmatched. This CDR3 has 16 residues. The germline CDR1 and CDR2 sequences are LGHNA and YSLEER. The chain's CDR3 is CASSQDHRGLDSPLHF. The CDR3 DNA reads as TGCGCCAGCAGCCAAGATCACAGGGGGTTGGATTCACCCCTCCACTTT.

V usage is TRBV7-9 and J usage is TRBJ1-4; 8 nucleotides match TRBD1. The length of the CDR3 is 14 residues. Germline values: CDR1 SEHNR, CDR2 FQNEAQ (reference sequence). Trimming removed 5 bases from V and 7 bases from J; junction bases left unmatched: 6. For the CDR3, the DNA is TGTGCCAGCAGCCCTAGACAGGGGAGTGAAAAACTGTTTTTT. As protein: CASSPRQGSEKLFF.

In the case of this clonotype: A much larger clone is a single base away; this may be a read error. This chain uses TRBV20-1 with TRBJ2-5, with 8 bases matching TRBD1. Germline assignment: CDR1 DFQATT and CDR2 SNEGSKA (reference sequence). The CDR3 is made up of 17 amino acids. The J segment lost 6 bases and the V segment lost 0 bases, leaving 15 bases of the junction unmatched. CDR3 in amino acids: CSARDSSGTGRQKTQYF. The CDR3 DNA sequence: TGCAGTGCTAGAGATTCATCGGGGACAGGTCGGCAAAAGACCCAGTACTTC.

V gene TRBV11-2 combines with J gene TRBJ2-2, with unresolved D. The CDR3 runs 13 residues. Germline loops: CDR1 SGHAT, CDR2 FQNNGV. V lost 5 bases and J lost 3, with 7 bases in between. The CDR3 nucleotides read TGTGCCAGCAGCCCCGTCCACACCGGGGAGCTGTTTTTT. This encodes CASSPVHTGELFF. The full variable domain, rest sourced from reference TRBV11-2 and TRBJ2-2, is EAGVAQSPRYKIIEKRQSVAFWCNPISGHATLYWYQQILGQGPKLLIQFQNNGVVDDSQLPKDRFSAERLKGVDSTLKIQPAKLEDSAVYLCASSPVHTGELFFGEGSRLTVL.

This clonotype has more than one count but fewer than ten. The chain carries TRBV6-2 or TRBV6-3 and TRBJ1-1; D may be TRBD1 (6 bases). Trimming removed 7 bases at V and 0 bases at J, with 12 bases between. The CDR3 has 14 amino acids. In germline, CDR1 is MNHEY, CDR2 SVGEGT. The CDR3 loop is CASILGQLNTEAFF. As DNA, the CDR3 is TGTGCCAGCATCCTAGGACAGCTGAACACTGAAGCTTTCTTT.

This clonotype has ten or more counts. The V call is TRBV7-9, the J call TRBJ1-1; D gene unclear. This CDR3 has 14 amino acids. From germline, CDR1 is SEHNR and CDR2 FQNEAQ (reference sequence). Trimming left V 5 bases short and J 5 bases short, with 15 bases between. The CDR3 DNA reads TGTGCCAGCAGCCGGTCGGGAGGGTTGACTGAAGCTTTCTTT. Translated, it gives CASSRSGGLTEAFF.

This clonotype was recorded many times. The CDR3 loop reads CASSYGHTSNSPLHF. In DNA form, the CDR3 reads TGTGCCAGCAGTTACGGGCATACAAGCAATTCACCCCTCCACTTT. V usage is TRBV6-5 and J usage is TRBJ1-6; D not certain. CDR1 is MNHEY and CDR2 is SVGAGI in the germline V gene. V lost 2 bases, J lost 7 bases, and 12 bases lay in between. This CDR3 comprises 15 residues.

This clonotype was seen repeatedly, ten times or more. The J gene is TRBJ2-7, the V gene TRBV12-3 or TRBV12-4, with 7 bases fitting TRBD1. The CDR3 sequence is 13 residues long. The V gene end was trimmed by 6 bases and the J gene end by 3 bases; junction bases not matched to a gene: 5. For the CDR3, the DNA is TGTGCCAGCAGGTCCGGGACAGTCTACGAGCAGTACTTC. Its protein is CASRSGTVYEQYF.

This clonotype was counted only a few times. The rearrangement uses TRBV18 and TRBJ1-5; 9 bases line up with TRBD1. CDR3 size: 17 residues. Germline lookup yields CDR1 KGHSH and CDR2 LQKENI. The V and J ends lost 3 bases and 11 bases, in that order; junction bases with no gene match: 17. The CDR3 nucleotides read TGTGCCAGCTCACCGCGATCGGGACAGGGTGGGATTTCGGCCCAGCATTTT. Translation gives CASSPRSGQGGISAQHF.

This clonotype turned up a few times. This chain joins TRBV11-1 and TRBJ2-2; D possibly uses TRBD1 or TRBD2 (5 bases each). This CDR3 is built from 19 residues. CDR1 is SGHAT and CDR2 is FQDESV in the germline V gene (reference sequence). The V end was cut by 7 bases, the J end by 4 bases, with 28 bases between. This chain's CDR3 is CASTPPGPGKPRPTGELFF. Written as DNA, the CDR3 is TGTGCCAGCACCCCACCGGGGCCAGGGAAGCCTAGGCCCACCGGGGAGCTGTTTTTT.

This clonotype was seen many times. CDR3 sequence reads: CSATDRSSNQPQHF. The CDR3 DNA is TGCAGTGCCACGGACAGGTCGAGCAATCAGCCCCAGCATTTT. This chain links TRBV20-1 with TRBJ1-5; 7 bases are a match to TRBD1. The germline V gene encodes CDR1 DFQATT and CDR2 SNEGSKA (reference sequence). With V trimmed by 6 bases and J by 1 base, 6 bases remained unmatched. The CDR3 contains 14 residues.

This clonotype was seen at least ten times. The rearrangement joins TRBV28 to TRBJ1-2; 9 bases are a match to TRBD1. The germline V gene has CDR1 MDHEN and CDR2 SYDVKM. Losses at the gene ends were 3 bases for V and 5 bases for J; bases not matched to a gene: 10. This CDR3 is built from 16 residues. The DNA of the CDR3 is TGTGCCAGCAGTTTGATTCACGGGACAGGGCAATATGGCTACACCTTC. This sequence encodes CASSLIHGTGQYGYTF.

This clonotype was counted many times. The rearrangement joins TRBV11-2 to TRBJ2-2, with 7 bases that match TRBD2. Germline CDR1 and CDR2: SGHAT and FQNNGV. V shed 3 bases, J shed 5 bases, and the junction held 6 bases outside the gene matches. The CDR3 spans 15 residues. The CDR3 DNA reads TGTGCCAGCAGCTTCGGGGACTACACTACCGGGGAGCTGTTTTTT. It specifies CASSFGDYTTGELFF.

This clonotype was counted many times. DNA for the CDR3: TGCGCCAGCAGCTGGGACACCCCTTCCCAGAACACTGAAGCTTTCTTT. Its translation is CASSWDTPSQNTEAFF. This rearrangement joins TRBV5-1 to TRBJ1-1; possibly TRBD1 for D (6 bases). CDR1 SGHRS and CDR2 YFSETQ come from the germline V gene. This CDR3 region has 16 residues. V dropped 3 bases and J dropped 1 base, with 16 bases sitting between them.

This clonotype was seen repeatedly, ten times or more. V is TRBV25-1 and J is TRBJ2-7, with 12 bases identical to TRBD1. The CDR3 length is 13 residues. The germline V gene has CDR1 MGHDK and CDR2 SYGVNS. V shed 7 bases and J 6 bases; nucleotides not matched to a gene: 4. The CDR3 coding sequence is TGTGCCAGCAAGGTGGGACAGGGGGCCGAGCAGTACTTC. Translation gives CASKVGQGAEQYF.

The chain has TRBV19 and TRBJ2-1, with 7 bases that match TRBD2. Germline-derived CDR1 and CDR2 are LNHDA and SQIVND (reference sequence). V lost 4 bases and J lost 7; bases outside the gene matches: 7. The CDR3 covers 14 residues. The CDR3 DNA is TGTGCCAGTAGTACACTAGCGTCTAAGAATGAGCAGTTCTTC. Its protein is CASSTLASKNEQFF.

The table lists this clonotype with a few counts. This rearrangement joins TRBV12-3 or TRBV12-4 to TRBJ1-2, with a possible D match to TRBD1 (5 bases). Trimming removed 5 bases from V and 0 bases from J, with 10 bases in between. The CDR3 covers 14 residues. The CDR3, as DNA: TGTGCCAGCAGTCCGCTGACAGCTAACTATGGCTACACCTTC. This translates into CASSPLTANYGYTF.

The V and J genes are TRBV4-3 and TRBJ1-5, with D perhaps TRBD1 (5 bases). Germline V gene lookup returns CDR1 LGHNA and CDR2 YSLEER. There are 14 residues in the CDR3. Trimming left V 1 base short and J 7 bases short, with 11 bases between. Here the CDR3 reads CASSQGQGGQPQHF. The CDR3, as DNA: TGCGCCAGCAGCCAAGGGCAGGGTGGACAGCCCCAGCATTTT.

At least ten counts were recorded for this clonotype. The J gene is TRBJ2-7, the V gene TRBV9; possibly TRBD1 for D (5 bases). This CDR3 has 15 residues. The germline V gene has CDR1 SGDLS and CDR2 YYNGEE. Trimming stripped 0 bases from V and 3 bases from J, with 13 bases between. In DNA form, the CDR3 reads TGTGCCAGCAGCGTAGGAACAGGCGACCGCTACGAGCAGTACTTC. It specifies CASSVGTGDRYEQYF.

In this sample, this clonotype turned up many times. V usage is TRBV6-5 and J usage is TRBJ2-2; 10 bases line up with TRBD1. The J segment lost 6 bases and the V segment lost 5 bases, leaving 9 bases of the junction unmatched. This CDR3 region has 16 residues. Germline CDR1 and CDR2: MNHEY and SVGAGI. The CDR3 DNA is TGTGCCAGCAGTAGACGGACAGGGGGTCATCCCGGGGAGCTGTTTTTT. Translating it yields CASSRRTGGHPGELFF.

Ten or more counts support this clonotype. The CDR3 sequence is CASSLDAINSPLHF. The CDR3 DNA is TGCGCCAGCAGCTTGGACGCCATCAATTCACCCCTCCACTTT. The rearrangement joins TRBV5-1 to TRBJ1-6; D gene unclear. The germline V gene has CDR1 SGHRS and CDR2 YFSETQ. CDR3 size: 14 residues. The V end lost 0 bases, the J end lost 7 bases, and 8 bases lay between the germline ends.

CDR3 nucleotide sequence: TGCGCCAGCAGTCAAAGTTCGGATGTCGGCGGGATCTACAATGAGCAGTTCTTC. Its translation is CASSQSSDVGGIYNEQFF. The J gene is TRBJ2-1, the V gene TRBV5-1; a weak D match, TRBD2 (6 bases). The CDR3 has 18 residues. V was clipped by 5 bases and J by 3 bases, with 24 bases between them. The V gene's germline CDR1 is SGHRS and CDR2 YFSETQ.

The chain uses TRBV5-1 and TRBJ2-1; perhaps TRBD1 as D (5 bases). With 4 bases removed from V and 8 bases from J, the gap between germline ends came to 22 bases. The CDR3 loop spans 16 amino acids. The V gene's germline CDR1 is SGHRS and CDR2 YFSETQ. This CDR3 is CASSPRWGILDHEQFF. CDR3 in DNA: TGCGCCAGCAGCCCCCGTTGGGGCATCTTGGACCATGAGCAGTTCTTC.

Concerning this clonotype itself: A much larger clone lies a single base off, so this may be a read error. The chain recombines TRBV12-3 or TRBV12-4 with TRBJ2-1; D not certain. V lost 9 bases to trimming and J lost 0 bases, with 15 bases between them. The CDR3 runs 15 residues. DNA for the CDR3: TGTGCCAGTTCCCGGAAGGCAAGCTCCTACAATGAGCAGTTCTTC. Translated: CASSRKASSYNEQFF.

This clonotype was picked up many times. In DNA form, the CDR3 reads TGTGCCAGCAGCGGGGGGACCTCGGCCATCTCTGGAAACACCATATATTTT. Its protein is CASSGGTSAISGNTIYF. The genes are TRBV12-3 or TRBV12-4 and TRBJ1-3; D perhaps matches TRBD1 (5 bases). With 6 bases removed from V and 0 bases from J, the gap between germline ends came to 18 bases. The CDR3 has 17 residues.

This clonotype has ten or more counts. This chain uses TRBV18 with TRBJ1-2; D is possibly TRBD1 (5 bases). Germline V lookup: CDR1 KGHSH, CDR2 LQKENI. V gave up 3 bases and J gave up 8 bases, with 19 bases separating them. The CDR3 totals 15 residues. The CDR3 is CASSPSSGRSGGYTF. CDR3 coding DNA: TGTGCCAGCTCACCTTCTTCGGGACGTTCAGGGGGCTACACCTTC.

As concerns this clonotype: Compared with germline, one end of the junction differs, possibly owing to a read error. The genes are TRBV29-1 and TRBJ2-3; 9 nucleotides align to TRBD2. CDR1 is SQVTM, CDR2 ANQGSEA, per germline. This CDR3 contains 15 residues. CDR3 bases: TGCAGCGTTGTTCGAGCGGGGGGCTACACAAATACGCAGTATTTT. Protein: CSVVRAGGYTNTQYF.

In this sample, this clonotype turned up many times. This rearrangement joins TRBV29-1 to TRBJ2-4, with 9 bases matching TRBD2. With 6 bases clipped from V and 6 bases from J, the junction kept 3 bases outside the gene matches. Germline assignment: CDR1 SQVTM and CDR2 ANQGSEA. The length of the CDR3 is 12 residues. The CDR3: CSVSTSGNIQYF. Written as DNA, the CDR3 is TGCAGCGTGTCGACTAGCGGAAACATTCAGTACTTC.

Remarks on this clonotype: A much larger clone is a single base away; this may be a read error. The chain uses TRBV5-4 and TRBJ2-1, with D perhaps assigned TRBD1 or TRBD2 (5 bases each). Germline assignment: CDR1 SGHNT and CDR2 YYREEE (reference sequence). This CDR3 is 15 amino acids long. CDR3 coding DNA: TGTGCCAGCAGCTTGGCAGGGAGCGCCTACAATGAGCAGTCCTTC. Encoded protein: CASSLAGSAYNEQSF.